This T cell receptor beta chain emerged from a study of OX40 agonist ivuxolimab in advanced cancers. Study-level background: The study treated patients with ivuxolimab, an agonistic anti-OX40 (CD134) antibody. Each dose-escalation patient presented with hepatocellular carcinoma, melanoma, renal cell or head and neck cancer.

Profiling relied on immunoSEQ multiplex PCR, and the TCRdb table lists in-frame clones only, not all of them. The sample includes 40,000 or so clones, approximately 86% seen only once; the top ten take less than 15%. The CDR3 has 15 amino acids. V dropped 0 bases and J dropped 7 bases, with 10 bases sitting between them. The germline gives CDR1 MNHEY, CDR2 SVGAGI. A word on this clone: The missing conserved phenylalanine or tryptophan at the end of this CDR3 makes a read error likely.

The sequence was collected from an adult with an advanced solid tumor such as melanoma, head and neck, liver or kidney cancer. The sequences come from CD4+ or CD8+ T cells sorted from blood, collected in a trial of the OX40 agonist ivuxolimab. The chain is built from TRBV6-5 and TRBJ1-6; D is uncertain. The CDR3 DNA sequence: TGTGCCAGCAGTTACTCGGGCCAGAGAAATTCACCCCTCCACCTT. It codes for CASSYSGQRNSPLHL.